A selection of T cell receptor beta chains follows, all from one sample in a study of T cell changes during pregnancy in multiple sclerosis. Clones were sequenced by immunoSEQ multiplex PCR, and TCRdb holds only the in-frame ones, with some missing. The sample includes over 70,000 clones, 85% to 95% of them seen just once. The input for sequencing was peripheral blood, taken in the first trimester of pregnancy. The receptor source for this set is a female donor in good health, enrolled as a control in a pregnancy study. The CDR3 runs from the conserved cysteine through the conserved F or W.

v_call	j_call	cdr3_aa
TRBV5-4	TRBJ1-1	CASSFNTGHTEAFF
TRBV19	TRBJ2-7	CASSFRPGQGMYEQYF
TRBV5-4	TRBJ1-4	CASSSRTNRGEKLFF
TRBV18	TRBJ1-5	CASSGTGGNQPQHF
TRBV7-9	TRBJ2-2	CASSLDLGTANTGELFF
TRBV5-4	TRBJ1-4	CASSQGGRKLFF
TRBV7-9	TRBJ1-6	CASSRTAPFSPLHF
TRBV28	TRBJ1-5	CASLDRGNQPQHF
TRBV5-5	TRBJ2-7	CASSLAGGQNYEQYF
TRBV7-3	TRBJ2-2	CASSLSTGPTGELFF
TRBV5-1	TRBJ1-4	CASSLGTGSAEKLFF
TRBV6-5	TRBJ1-6	CASSQSAGNSPLHF
TRBV28	TRBJ1-6	CASSLTGDNSPLHF
TRBV11-3	TRBJ2-3	CASSSPRQGDTQYF
TRBV18	TRBJ1-1	CASSSGTGSEAFF
TRBV11-3	TRBJ2-2	CASSLGQYEAGELFF
TRBV6-5	TRBJ1-5	CASRSSRNQPQHF
TRBV7-9	TRBJ1-1	CASSFRGEDTEAFF
TRBV6-6	TRBJ2-3	CASTKGATSTDTQYF
TRBV7-2	TRBJ2-5	CASSLQETQYF
TRBV5-6	TRBJ1-1	CASSLVATERGAFF
TRBV15	TRBJ1-5	CATSRDRAAVPHF
TRBV4-3	TRBJ1-2	CASSPPDRAYYGYTF
TRBV2	TRBJ2-7	CASNLDREYGEQYF
TRBV11-1	TRBJ2-2	CASSFLEASYLGGELFF
TRBV6-6	TRBJ2-2	CASSYGGAADTGELFF
TRBV30	TRBJ1-6	CAWTLVGTNSPLHF
TRBV6-1	TRBJ2-1	CASSDAGEQFF
TRBV2	TRBJ1-1	CASYTGVEWYTEAFF
TRBV4-3	TRBJ1-6	CASSQVYPGLVPLHF
TRBV6-4	TRBJ2-5	CASRPGHRYF
TRBV6-6	TRBJ2-1	CASSYQRGSSYNEQFF
TRBV4-3	TRBJ2-3	CASSQKEGPSTDTQYF
TRBV19	TRBJ1-3	CASSTQVSGNTIYF